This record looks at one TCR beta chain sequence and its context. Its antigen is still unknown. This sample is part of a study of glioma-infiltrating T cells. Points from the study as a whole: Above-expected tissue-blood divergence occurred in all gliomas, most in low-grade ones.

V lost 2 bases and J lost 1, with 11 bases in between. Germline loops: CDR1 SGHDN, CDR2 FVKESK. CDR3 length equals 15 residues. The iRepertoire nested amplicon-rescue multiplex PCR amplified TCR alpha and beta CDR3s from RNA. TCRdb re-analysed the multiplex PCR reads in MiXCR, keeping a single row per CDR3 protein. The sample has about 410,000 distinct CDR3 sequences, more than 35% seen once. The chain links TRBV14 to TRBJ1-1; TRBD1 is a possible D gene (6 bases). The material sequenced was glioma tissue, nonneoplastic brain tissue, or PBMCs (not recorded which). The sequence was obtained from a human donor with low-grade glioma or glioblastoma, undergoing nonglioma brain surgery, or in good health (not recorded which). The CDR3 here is CASSQRRDKNTEAFF. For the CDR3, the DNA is TGTGCCAGCAGCCAACGGCGGGACAAGAACACTGAAGCTTTCTTT.